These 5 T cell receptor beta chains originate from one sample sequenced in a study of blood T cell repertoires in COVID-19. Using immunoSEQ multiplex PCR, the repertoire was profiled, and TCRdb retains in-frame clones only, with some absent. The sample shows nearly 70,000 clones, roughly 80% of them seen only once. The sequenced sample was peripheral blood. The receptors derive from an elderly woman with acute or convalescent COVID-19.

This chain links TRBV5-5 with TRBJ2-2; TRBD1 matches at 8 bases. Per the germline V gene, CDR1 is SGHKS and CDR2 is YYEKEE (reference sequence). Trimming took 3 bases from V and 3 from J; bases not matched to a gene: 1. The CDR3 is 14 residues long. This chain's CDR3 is CASSSQGDTGELFF. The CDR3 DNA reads TGTGCCAGCAGCTCACAGGGGGACACCGGGGAGCTGTTTTTT.

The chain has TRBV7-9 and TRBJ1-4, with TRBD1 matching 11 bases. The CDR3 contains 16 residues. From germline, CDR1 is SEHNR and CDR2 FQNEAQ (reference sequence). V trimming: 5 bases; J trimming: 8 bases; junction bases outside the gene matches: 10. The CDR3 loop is CASSGTGGAGQEKLFF. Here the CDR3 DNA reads TGTGCCAGCAGCGGGACAGGGGGAGCGGGGCAAGAAAAACTGTTTTTT.

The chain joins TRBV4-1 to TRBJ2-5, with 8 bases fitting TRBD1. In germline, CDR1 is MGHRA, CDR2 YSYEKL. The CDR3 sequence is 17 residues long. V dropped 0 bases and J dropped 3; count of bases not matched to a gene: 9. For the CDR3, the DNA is TGCGCCAGCAGCCAAGATCGCCGAGACAGGGGCGAAGAGACCCAGTACTTC. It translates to CASSQDRRDRGEETQYF.

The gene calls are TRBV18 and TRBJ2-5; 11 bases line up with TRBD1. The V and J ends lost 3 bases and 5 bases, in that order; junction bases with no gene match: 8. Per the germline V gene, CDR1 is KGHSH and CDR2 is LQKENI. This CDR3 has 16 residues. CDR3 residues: CASSPDGQGAWETQYF. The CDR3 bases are TGTGCCAGCTCACCGGATGGACAGGGGGCTTGGGAGACCCAGTACTTC.

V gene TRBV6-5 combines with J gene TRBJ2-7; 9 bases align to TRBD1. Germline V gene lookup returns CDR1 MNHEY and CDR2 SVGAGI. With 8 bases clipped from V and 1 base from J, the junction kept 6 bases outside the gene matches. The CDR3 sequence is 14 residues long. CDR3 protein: CASHSGTGSYEQYF. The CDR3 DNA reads TGTGCCAGCCACTCCGGGACAGGGTCCTACGAGCAGTACTTC.